The 23 T cell receptor beta chains below were found in one sample sequenced in a study of patients and donors after allogeneic stem cell transplantation. MiXCR, run by TCRdb on the RT-PCR reads, gives a single entry per CDR3 protein. Counted here are roughly 190,000 distinct CDR3 sequences, less than 45% occurring once; the ten biggest clones make up 33%. Material: blood, either unsorted or a sorted T cell fraction (not recorded which). The receptors were gathered from a human donor who was either an allogeneic HSCT recipient or a stem cell or donor lymphocyte infusion donor (not recorded which). It is not recorded whose cells these are; they may come from a transplant donor.

This rearrangement joins TRBV20-1 to TRBJ2-3, with 8 bases that match TRBD2. The CDR3 is made up of 15 amino acids. The V and J ends lost 3 bases and 4 bases, in that order; junction bases with no gene match: 9. Germline V gene lookup returns CDR1 DFQATT and CDR2 SNEGSKA (reference sequence). CDR3 DNA sequence: TGCAGTGCTAGCCCCACTAGCGGAGGGGCAGATACGCAGTATTTT. It specifies CSASPTSGGADTQYF.

The chain carries TRBV6-6 and TRBJ1-2; no clear D gene. Germline loops: CDR1 MNHNY, CDR2 SVGAGI (reference sequence). V was clipped by 2 bases and J by 4 bases, with 5 bases between them. The CDR3 has 12 amino acids. The CDR3 nucleotides read TGTGCCAGCAGTTACGAGGCCTATGGCTACACCTTC. Amino acid sequence: CASSYEAYGYTF.

This clonotype was seen a handful of times. V gene TRBV7-9 combines with J gene TRBJ2-1, with TRBD2 matching 7 bases. The CDR3 runs to 15 residues. The ends lost 4 bases at V and 5 bases at J; junction bases unmatched: 8. The V gene's germline CDR1 is SEHNR and CDR2 FQNEAQ (reference sequence). The CDR3 region is CASSSGGTTNNEQFF. As DNA, the CDR3 is TGTGCCAGCAGCTCCGGGGGGACTACTAACAATGAGCAGTTCTTC.

The sample holds a few counts of this clonotype. The chain carries TRBV7-2 and TRBJ1-1; tentative D call: TRBD1 (5 bases). CDR3 size: 15 residues. The V gene's germline CDR1 is SGHTA and CDR2 FQGNSA. Trimming removed 1 base at V and 6 bases at J, with 15 bases between. CDR3 nucleotide sequence: TGTGCCAGCAGCTTAGGTCAGACCGGGGGGTCTGAAGCTTTCTTT. Its protein is CASSLGQTGGSEAFF.

The chain couples TRBV6-5 to TRBJ2-1, with 8 bases aligning to TRBD1. The CDR3 sequence is 16 residues long. CDR1 MNHEY and CDR2 SVGAGI come from the germline V gene. Trimming cost V 4 bases and J 4 bases; bases outside gene matches: 9. The CDR3 is CASSSNPGTGYNEQFF. CDR3 nucleotide sequence: TGTGCCAGCAGTTCAAACCCCGGGACAGGTTACAATGAGCAGTTCTTC.

This clonotype has only one observation. The chain couples TRBV6-5 to TRBJ2-2; D gene uncertain. Germline lookup yields CDR1 MNHEY and CDR2 SVGAGI. V was clipped by 0 bases and J by 7 bases, with 9 bases between them. CDR3 length: 14 amino acids. CDR3 nucleotides: TGTGCCAGCAGTTACTCCAATAGGGTCGGGGAGCTGTTTTTT. Residues: CASSYSNRVGELFF.

This clonotype was seen just once. The chain has TRBV7-3 and TRBJ2-1; 9 bases are shared with TRBD2. CDR3 length: 15 residues. Germline-derived CDR1 and CDR2 are SGHTA and FQGTGA. With V trimmed by 0 bases and J by 6 bases, 3 bases remained unmatched. CDR3 nucleotide sequence: TGTGCCAGCAGCTTAACTACTAGCGGGTTCAATGAGCAGTTCTTC. Its translation is CASSLTTSGFNEQFF.

This clonotype has more than one count but fewer than ten. The V gene is TRBV12-3 or TRBV12-4, the J gene TRBJ2-1, with D possibly being TRBD2 (6 bases). V was clipped by 5 bases and J by 9 bases, with 23 bases between them. CDR3 size: 16 residues. The CDR3 sequence: CASSPVLGKGTGEQFF. The CDR3 nucleotides read TGTGCCAGCAGTCCCGTTTTAGGGAAAGGGACTGGTGAGCAGTTCTTC.

This clonotype was seen only a few times. The CDR3 bases are TGTGCCAGCAGCTTCGGACAGGGAGGAACAGCTTTCTTT. Amino acids: CASSFGQGGTAFF. The chain carries TRBV5-5 and TRBJ1-1; 8 bases map to TRBD1. CDR3 length equals 13 residues. V lost 2 bases and J lost 10; bases outside the gene matches: 7. Looked up from germline, CDR1 is SGHKS and CDR2 is YYEKEE (reference sequence). The full variable domain, its missing parts supplied by reference TRBV5-5 and TRBJ1-1, is DAGVTQSPTHLIKTRGQQVTLRCSPISGHKSVSWYQQVLGQGPQFIFQYYEKEERGRGNFPDRFSARQFPNYSSELNVNALLLGDSALYLCASSFGQGGTAFFGQGTRLTVV.

This clonotype was seen more than once but under ten times. The chain couples TRBV29-1 to TRBJ1-1; 10 nucleotides align to TRBD1. The CDR3 loop spans 12 amino acids. Per the germline V gene, CDR1 is SQVTM and CDR2 is ANQGSEA. The J segment lost 5 bases and the V segment lost 6 bases, leaving 3 bases of the junction unmatched. Here the CDR3 reads CSVDRGGTEAFF. CDR3 DNA sequence: TGCAGCGTGGACAGGGGGGGGACTGAAGCTTTCTTT.

The J gene is TRBJ2-7, the V gene TRBV29-1, with D possibly being TRBD2 (5 bases). Germline CDR1 is SQVTM and CDR2 is ANQGSEA. Trimming cost V 1 base and J 5 bases, with 12 bases left between them. The CDR3 is made up of 13 amino acids. The CDR3 spells CSVEGTRRDEQYF. CDR3 in DNA: TGCAGCGTTGAAGGAACTAGAAGGGACGAGCAGTACTTC.

V gene TRBV29-1 combines with J gene TRBJ1-2, with D possibly TRBD1 on 5 matching bases. This CDR3 is built from 12 residues. Germline values: CDR1 SQVTM, CDR2 ANQGSEA. V was cut by 6 bases and J by 5 bases, with 13 bases left in between. CDR3 coding DNA: TGCAGCGTCGGGACTTGGGAGTATGGCTACACCTTC. It translates to CSVGTWEYGYTF.

The rearrangement joins TRBV12-3 or TRBV12-4 to TRBJ2-5; 8 bases fit TRBD2. The CDR3 is 15 residues long. V trimming: 7 bases; J trimming: 5 bases; junction bases outside the gene matches: 12. The CDR3 region has the DNA TGTGCCAGCACGAGAAACGGGAGGGCCGAGGAGACCCAGTACTTC. This translates into CASTRNGRAEETQYF.

V usage is TRBV24-1 and J usage is TRBJ2-1; 10 positions agree with TRBD2. In germline, CDR1 is KGHDR, CDR2 SFDVKD. This CDR3 is 17 amino acids long. V lost 2 bases, J lost 4 bases, and 7 bases stayed unmatched. This chain's CDR3 is CATSDSSSGREYNEQFF. The CDR3 DNA is TGTGCCACCAGTGATTCCTCGAGCGGGAGGGAGTACAATGAGCAGTTCTTC.

The J gene is TRBJ1-2, the V gene TRBV27; 7 positions match TRBD1. V lost 6 bases, J lost 0 bases, and 10 bases stayed unmatched. The CDR3 runs to 16 residues. CDR1 MNHEY and CDR2 SMNVEV come from the germline V gene (reference sequence). In nucleotides, the CDR3 is TGTGCCAGCAGGAGGACAGGTCCAAATTCTAACTATGGCTACACCTTC. Translation: CASRRTGPNSNYGYTF.

The CDR3 loop is CASSLWMGNPPTEAFF. The CDR3 nucleotides are TGTGCCAGCAGTTTATGGATGGGGAACCCTCCCACTGAAGCTTTCTTT. The chain employs TRBV28 and TRBJ1-1; D uncertain. The germline gives CDR1 MDHEN, CDR2 SYDVKM. V shed 0 bases and J shed 4 bases, with 15 bases lying between them. There are 16 residues in the CDR3.

This clonotype was counted only a few times. The chain uses TRBV27 and TRBJ1-1; D may be TRBD1 (5 bases). Trimming pared 4 bases from V and 4 bases from J, leaving 10 bases between. The CDR3 is 13 residues long. The germline V gene encodes CDR1 MNHEY and CDR2 SMNVEV (reference sequence). The CDR3 sequence is CASSSRQSTEAFF. CDR3 DNA: TGTGCCAGCAGTTCCCGACAGAGCACTGAAGCTTTCTTT.

The rearrangement uses TRBV25-1 and TRBJ2-1; no clear D gene. Germline values: CDR1 MGHDK, CDR2 SYGVNS. CDR3 length: 12 residues. Between the trimmed V and J ends, which lost 1 base and 9 bases, there was a span of 7 bases. The CDR3 DNA follows: TGTGCCAGCAGTGAATTAGGCGGTGAGCAGTTCTTC. Its protein product is CASSELGGEQFF. Filled out from reference TRBV25-1 and TRBJ2-1, the complete variable domain reads EADIYQTPRYLVIGTGKKITLECSQTMGHDKMYWYQQDPGMELHLIHYSYGVNSTEKGDLSSESTVSRIRTEHFPLTLESARPSHTSQYLCASSELGGEQFFGPGTRLTVL.

The chain uses TRBV25-1 and TRBJ2-2; D may match TRBD1 or TRBD2 (5 bases each). The germline V gene encodes CDR1 MGHDK and CDR2 SYGVNS. V dropped 10 bases and J dropped 4 bases, with 10 bases sitting between them. The CDR3 has 12 amino acids. In nucleotides, the CDR3 is TGTGCCACCCAGAGGGGCACCGGGGAGCTGTTTTTT. It is translated as CATQRGTGELFF.

J is TRBJ1-5 and V is TRBV7-2, with no clear D. CDR3 length equals 15 residues. Germline assignment: CDR1 SGHTA and CDR2 FQGNSA. V dropped 0 bases and J dropped 1 base, with 7 bases sitting between them. The CDR3 region is CASSLAGSSNQPQHF. CDR3 nucleotide sequence: TGTGCCAGCAGCTTAGCAGGGTCAAGCAATCAGCCCCAGCATTTT.

This clonotype was seen a few times. The chain has TRBV12-3 or TRBV12-4 and TRBJ1-1; D possibly corresponds to TRBD1 (5 bases). The CDR3 is made up of 14 amino acids. V was pared by 7 bases and J by 4 bases, with 16 bases between. As DNA, the CDR3 is TGTGCCAGCAATACCGGGACGGCAGTCACTGAAGCTTTCTTT. Protein: CASNTGTAVTEAFF.

J is TRBJ1-5 and V is TRBV2; possibly TRBD1 for D (5 bases). The V end lost 7 bases, the J end lost 1 base, and 11 bases lay between the germline ends. The CDR3 loop spans 14 amino acids. Germline V CDR1 and CDR2: SNHLY, FYNNEI. CDR3 amino acids: CASNFRESNQPQHF. The CDR3 DNA reads as TGTGCCAGCAACTTCAGGGAGAGCAATCAGCCCCAGCATTTT. The whole variable domain, filled in from reference TRBV2 and TRBJ1-5, reads EPEVTQTPSHQVTQMGQEVILRCVPISNHLYFYWYRQILGQKVEFLVSFYNNEISEKSEIFDDQFSVERPDGSNFTLKIRSTKLEDSAMYFCASNFRESNQPQHFGDGTRLSIL.

The chain recombines TRBV7-2 with TRBJ1-1, with 7 bases that match TRBD1. This CDR3 has 16 residues. CDR1 is SGHTA and CDR2 is FQGNSA in the germline V gene. The J segment lost 1 base and the V segment lost 5 bases, leaving 10 bases of the junction unmatched. CDR3 coding DNA: TGTGCCAGCAGCCCCAGACAGGGTAGCTGGAACACTGAAGCTTTCTTT. This gives the protein CASSPRQGSWNTEAFF.